A selection of T cell receptor beta chains follows, all from one sample in a study of OX40 agonist ivuxolimab in advanced cancers. Only in-frame clones appear in the TCRdb table, and some are missing; sequencing was by immunoSEQ multiplex PCR. This sample has tens of thousands of clones, with roughly 84% found just once. This material consisted of CD4+ or CD8+ T cells sorted from blood, taken in a trial of the OX40 agonist ivuxolimab. The receptors were sampled from an adult with an advanced solid tumor such as melanoma, head and neck, liver or kidney cancer. The CDR3 runs from the conserved cysteine through the conserved F or W. Each record gives: J gene, V gene, D gene, clone size, CDR3 DNA, CDR3 protein. A D gene is named only where the DNA matches it firmly. Some rows mark clone size as missing; the rest say once, few, many or name a class of expanded clone.

TRBJ2-3 TRBV18 . . TGTGCCAGCTCCGCTGGGAGGTCGGTTCAAGGTACGCAGTATTTT CASSAGRSVQGTQYF
TRBJ2-3 TRBV7-6 TRBD1 . TGTGCCAGCAGCTTAAATCCGGGACAGAGCACAGATACGCAGTATTTT CASSLNPGQSTDTQYF
TRBJ1-5 TRBV7-9 TRBD1 . TGTGCCAGCAGCTTAGGACAGGGGCCCGGCCAGCCCCAGCATTTT CASSLGQGPGQPQHF
TRBJ2-1 TRBV10-2 TRBD2 . TGCGCCAGCAGTGCAGGGACTAGCGGAGCCTACAATGAGCAGTTCTTC CASSAGTSGAYNEQFF
TRBJ2-5 TRBV15 . . TGTGCCACCAGCAGGTTGGGAGCGGGCCTGTACTTC CATSRLGAGLYF
TRBJ1-2 TRBV5-1 . . TGCGCCAGCAGCCTCAGTTGGGAGGGTGGTGGCTACACCTTC CASSLSWEGGGYTF
TRBJ1-3 TRBV9 TRBD1 . TGTGCCAGCAGCGCCCAGGGGGCGCGAGGAAACACCATATATTTT CASSAQGARGNTIYF
TRBJ1-6 TRBV5-4 . . TGTGCCAGCAGCGGAACAGGGAGCTCCTATAATTCACCCCTCCACTTT CASSGTGSSYNSPLHF
TRBJ2-7 TRBV27 TRBD1 . TGTGCCAGCAGTCCGGGGACAGCCCACGCATACGAGCAGTACTTC CASSPGTAHAYEQYF
TRBJ1-2 TRBV11-2 TRBD1 . TGTGCCAGCAGCACCGGGACAGGGGGCGACTATGGCTACACCTTC CASSTGTGGDYGYTF
TRBJ2-1 TRBV4-1 TRBD2 . TGCGCCAGCAGCCAAACTAGCGGGAGGGTTAATGAGCAGTTCTTC CASSQTSGRVNEQFF
TRBJ2-1 TRBV6-6 TRBD2 . TGTGCCAGCAGTACGGGGGGAAGGACCTACAATGAGCAGTTCTTC CASSTGGRTYNEQFF
TRBJ2-7 TRBV28 TRBD2 . TGTGCCAGCAGTGCGGGACTAGCGGCCCCCTTGGAGCAGTACTTC CASSAGLAAPLEQYF
TRBJ2-2 TRBV9 . . TGTGCCAGCAGCGTGGATTTAACCGGGGAGCTGTTTTTT CASSVDLTGELFF
TRBJ2-7 TRBV5-5 . . TGTGCCAGCAGCTTGAGAGGCAGGGCGTACGAGCAGTACTTC CASSLRGRAYEQYF
TRBJ2-3 TRBV9 TRBD2 . TGTGCCAGCACCCCCGGGGAAGTAGCGGGAGCCGGAAATACGCAGTATTTT CASTPGEVAGAGNTQYF
TRBJ2-1 TRBV4-1 . few TGCGCCAGCAGCCAGCGGGACAACTCCTACAATGAGCAGTTCTTC CASSQRDNSYNEQFF
TRBJ2-2 TRBV6-5 . . TGTGCCAGCAGCCGCGGCGACACCGGGGAGCTGTTTTTT CASSRGDTGELFF
TRBJ1-4 TRBV28 TRBD1 . TGTGCCAGCAGTTTCGAACAGGGGAACGAAAAACTGTTTTTT CASSFEQGNEKLFF
TRBJ1-6 TRBV16 . . TGTGCCAGCAGCCAATCGAGGGTCCCAAATTCACCCCTCCACTTT CASSQSRVPNSPLHF
TRBJ1-1 TRBV6-6 TRBD1 once TGTGCCAGCAGTGACAGGGGGCAGATGAACACTGAAGCTTTCTTT CASSDRGQMNTEAFF
TRBJ1-1 TRBV29-1 TRBD1 . TGCAGCGTTCGAGACCGGGACAGGTTCTCTGAAGCTTTCTTT CSVRDRDRFSEAFF
TRBJ2-7 TRBV7-8 . once TGTGCCAGCAGCTTAGGGAGGGGCGCCTACGAGCAGTACTTC CASSLGRGAYEQYF
TRBJ1-3 TRBV28 . once TGTGCCAGCAGTTTATTCGGACAACCCTCTGGAAACACCATATATTTT CASSLFGQPSGNTIYF
TRBJ1-3 TRBV4-1 . . TGCGCCAGCAGCCAAGGTGAGGGACGTGCTGGAAACACCATATATTTT CASSQGEGRAGNTIYF
TRBJ2-7 TRBV4-1 . . TGCGCCAGCAGCCCAGGGCCCGGGGAATACGAGCAGTACTTC CASSPGPGEYEQYF
TRBJ1-2 TRBV28 . few TGTGCCAGCGTGGCTAACTATGGCTACACCTTC CASVANYGYTF
TRBJ2-1 TRBV5-6 TRBD1 once TGTGCCAGCAGCTCCGAGACCGGGACAGGGGCGTCCCTTTACAATGAGCAGTTCTTC CASSSETGTGASLYNEQFF
TRBJ1-4 TRBV28 . . TGTGCCAGCAAGAATGAAAAACTGTTTTTT CASKNEKLFF
TRBJ1-4 TRBV9 . . TGTGCCAGCAGTCGGACACCTGCAACTAATGAAAAACTGTTTTTT CASSRTPATNEKLFF
TRBJ1-1 TRBV19 . once TGTGCCAGTAATCGGGGGGAGACTGAAGCTTTCTTT CASNRGETEAFF
TRBJ2-5 TRBV7-8 . . TGTGCCAGCAGCTTAGCGGTGCCCGACTACCAAGAGACCCAGTACTTC CASSLAVPDYQETQYF
TRBJ1-5 TRBV19 . . TGTGCCAGTAGTATGTACAATCAGCCCCAGCATTTT CASSMYNQPQHF
TRBJ2-3 TRBV2 TRBD2 once TGTGCCAGCAGTGAAGGGACTAGCGAGACTGATACGCAGTATTTT CASSEGTSETDTQYF
TRBJ2-3 TRBV11-2 . few TGTGCCAGCAGCCGCGTGGGCGGGGCAGATACGCAGTATTTT CASSRVGGADTQYF
TRBJ2-7 TRBV9 TRBD1 . TGTGCCAGCAGCGTTGGGGCAGGGGGCTACTACGAGCAGTACTTC CASSVGAGGYYEQYF
TRBJ2-2 TRBV18 TRBD1 . TGTGCCAGCTCACCGGTGGGGACAGGGAGCTCCGGGGAGCTGTTTTTT CASSPVGTGSSGELFF
TRBJ2-5 TRBV10-2 TRBD2 . TGCGCCAGCAGTGAGTTTTTTGGTAGCGGGGGGCAAGAGACCCAGTACTTC CASSEFFGSGGQETQYF
TRBJ2-5 TRBV5-3 . once TGTGCCAGAAGCTTGTGTAAGGCCCAGTACTTC CARSLCKAQYF
TRBJ2-3 TRBV7-9 . . TGTGCCAGCAGCCTGGTAACGGGGATCACAGATACGCAGTATTTT CASSLVTGITDTQYF
TRBJ2-4 TRBV4-2 TRBD2 . TGTGCCAGCAGCCGCGAACTAGCGGAGCTCAAAAACATTCAGTACTTC CASSRELAELKNIQYF
TRBJ2-7 TRBV7-2 TRBD1 . TGTGCCAGCAGCTTCGACAGGGGCTTCTACGAGCAGTACTTC CASSFDRGFYEQYF
TRBJ2-2 TRBV6-1 TRBD2 few TGTGCCAGCAGTGAAGAGGCGGGGGGTAGGGTCGGGGAGCTGTTTTTT CASSEEAGGRVGELFF
TRBJ1-2 TRBV10-3 . . TGTGCCATCAGAAACACGACAGCTAACTATGGCTACACCTTC CAIRNTTANYGYTF
TRBJ2-1 TRBV11-1 . few TGTGCCAGCAGCTCGGAGGCGTACAATGAGCAGTTCTTC CASSSEAYNEQFF
TRBJ2-5 TRBV30 . . TGTGCCTGGACCGGGGCAGGGGGGCAAGAGACCCAGTACTTC CAWTGAGGQETQYF
TRBJ2-7 TRBV6-1 . . TGTGCCAGCAGTGACGTGCGGACCCCCTCCTACGAGCAGTACTTC CASSDVRTPSYEQYF
TRBJ1-3 TRBV30 . . TGTGCCTGGAGCCCACTCGGGACTGCTGGAAACACCATATATTTT CAWSPLGTAGNTIYF
TRBJ1-4 TRBV5-8 . . TGTGCCAGCAGCCTCGGCCAAGCGTCGGGTAATGAAAAACTGTTTTTT CASSLGQASGNEKLFF
TRBJ2-1 TRBV5-8 . few TGTGCCAGCAGCTTGGCCAGGGACTTGGGGGAGCAGTTCTTC CASSLARDLGEQFF
TRBJ1-5 TRBV28 TRBD1 once TGTGCCAGCAGTTTAGCGAGACAGGGGGGAAATCAGCCCCAGCATTTT CASSLARQGGNQPQHF
TRBJ1-2 TRBV9 . . TGTGCCAGCAGCGCGGCAGGGACGGGCTACACCTTC CASSAAGTGYTF
TRBJ2-5 TRBV13 . . TGTGCCAGCAGCTTAGAAGGGAAAGAGACCCAGTACTTC CASSLEGKETQYF
TRBJ2-5 TRBV5-1 TRBD1 . TGCGCCAGCAGCTTGGCGGGACAGGGGTTGGAGACCCAGTACTTC CASSLAGQGLETQYF
TRBJ1-1 TRBV19 . . TGTGCCAGCAGTATGAGGGGGGGTAGCACTGAAGCTTTCTTT CASSMRGGSTEAFF
TRBJ2-3 TRBV29-1 . . TGCAGCACGAAGGGGGGAGTCACAGATACGCAGTATTTT CSTKGGVTDTQYF
TRBJ2-3 TRBV10-3 . once TGTGCCACAGGGGACGGGCGGGAGCGAACAGATACGCAGTATTTT CATGDGRERTDTQYF
TRBJ1-2 TRBV21-1 . . TGTGCCAGCAGCAAAGGGTCGGCCTATGGCTACACCTTC CASSKGSAYGYTF
TRBJ2-7 TRBV6-5 . . TGTGCCAGCAGGGGAGCCGGCGAGCAGTACTTC CASRGAGEQYF